This T cell receptor beta chain came from a study of blood T cell repertoires in COVID-19. Whole-study context: Whether acute or convalescent, the COVID-19 samples came from the United States, Italy and Spain. Nucleic acid was either cDNA or gDNA, and it came from T cells, B-cell-depleted T cells, or PBMCs.

Study processing details: Amplification from reference gene primers served as the basis for estimated nucleated cell counts. The data were produced by immunoSEQ multiplex PCR, yet TCRdb's version contains in-frame clones alone and is incomplete. For V, J and clone size, that table is used; D and trimming come from the DNA. Among 100,000 to 150,000 clones listed, roughly 86% were seen once. Germline CDR1 SGHNT, CDR2 YYREEE (reference sequence). The CDR3 consists of 14 residues. The V end lost 5 bases, the J end lost 5 bases, and 13 bases lay between the germline ends. The TCR sequence derives from a woman aged 60 to 75 with acute or convalescent COVID-19. This rearrangement joins TRBV5-4 to TRBJ1-4; D uncertain. The sequenced material came from peripheral blood. The CDR3 DNA reads as TGTGCCAGCAGAAAGGGAGGAGCAAATGAAAAACTGTTTTTT. This sequence encodes CASRKGGANEKLFF.